Shown below are 18 T cell receptor beta chains from a single sample sequenced in a study of T cells after yellow fever vaccination. Each CDR3 protein is one row after TCRdb ran MiXCR on the 5' RACE reads. This table has around 310,000 distinct CDR3 sequences, 8.7% appearing once. The sample in question was PBMCs, obtained on the day of the first yellow fever vaccination. The receptors derive from a man aged 18 to 29 who received the YFV17D yellow fever vaccine.

The V gene is TRBV6-1, the J gene TRBJ2-1; 10 bases agree with TRBD1. Germline assignment: CDR1 MNHNS and CDR2 SASEGT. V shed 5 bases, J shed 1 base, and the junction held 8 bases outside the gene matches. CDR3 length: 17 amino acids. CDR3 region: CASSPPGQGYSYNEQFF. CDR3 nucleotides: TGTGCCAGCAGTCCACCGGGACAGGGGTATTCCTACAATGAGCAGTTCTTC.

The chain combines TRBV5-4 with TRBJ2-5; D unresolved. Germline CDR1 SGHNT, CDR2 YYREEE (reference sequence). Trimming took off 2 bases at V and 1 base at J, with 9 bases between the two ends. The CDR3 covers 14 residues. The CDR3 DNA reads TGTGCCAGCAGCTTTTTAGGATCCCAAGAGACCCAGTACTTC. It codes for CASSFLGSQETQYF. Using reference TRBV5-4 and TRBJ2-5 for the parts outside the CDR3, the full variable domain is ETGVTQSPTHLIKTRGQQVTLRCSSQSGHNTVSWYQQALGQGPQFIFQYYREEENGRGNFPPRFSGLQFPNYSSELNVNALELDDSALYLCASSFLGSQETQYFGPGTRLLVL.

This rearrangement joins TRBV19 to TRBJ2-3; 8 bases are a match to TRBD1. From germline, CDR1 is LNHDA and CDR2 SQIVND (reference sequence). The CDR3 totals 16 residues. The J segment lost 0 bases and the V segment lost 7 bases, leaving 9 bases of the junction unmatched. CDR3 in DNA: TGTGCCAGTAACTTACGGACAGGGATTAGCACAGATACGCAGTATTTT. Amino acids: CASNLRTGISTDTQYF. The full variable domain, rest sourced from reference TRBV19 and TRBJ2-3, is DGGITQSPKYLFRKEGQNVTLSCEQNLNHDAMYWYRQDPGQGLRLIYYSQIVNDFQKGDIAEGYSVSREKKESFPLTVTSAQKNPTAFYLCASNLRTGISTDTQYFGPGTRLTVL.

This clonotype was detected only a few times. The chain couples TRBV10-3 to TRBJ2-6, with unresolved D. CDR1 is ENHRY and CDR2 is SYGVKD in the germline V gene. The V end lost 3 bases, the J end lost 3 bases, and 6 bases lay between the germline ends. The CDR3 loop spans 14 amino acids. CDR3 residues: CAISDPGGANVLTF. For the CDR3, the DNA is TGTGCCATCAGTGACCCGGGTGGGGCCAACGTCCTGACTTTC.

This clonotype was observed a handful of times. The CDR3 is CASSVDQVTSYNEQFF. CDR3 DNA sequence: TGTGCCAGCAGCGTCGACCAGGTGACATCCTACAATGAGCAGTTCTTC. The J gene is TRBJ2-1, the V gene TRBV9; no definite D call. Trimming pared 2 bases from V and 1 base from J, leaving 13 bases between. The CDR3 has 16 amino acids. Germline CDR1 SGDLS, CDR2 YYNGEE. The full variable domain, with the rest looked up from reference TRBV9 and TRBJ2-1, is DSGVTQTPKHLITATGQRVTLRCSPRSGDLSVYWYQQSLDQGLQFLIQYYNGEERAKGNILERFSAQQFPDLHSELNLSSLELGDSALYFCASSVDQVTSYNEQFFGPGTRLTVL.

This clonotype was counted a few times. The chain has TRBV20-1 and TRBJ2-3, with no clear D. This CDR3 spans 14 amino acids. Per the germline V gene, CDR1 is DFQATT and CDR2 is SNEGSKA (reference sequence). V was clipped by 3 bases and J by 1 base, with 11 bases between them. The CDR3 region is CSASSPSRTDTQYF. The CDR3 coding sequence is TGCAGTGCTAGTAGTCCCAGTCGCACAGATACGCAGTATTTT.

The V gene is TRBV7-2, the J gene TRBJ2-7, with D possibly being TRBD2 (5 bases). Per germline, CDR1 SGHTA and CDR2 FQGNSA. CDR3 length: 13 residues. V lost 2 bases, J lost 3 bases, and 8 bases lay in between. CDR3 region: CASSLIGGYEQYF. The CDR3 DNA sequence: TGTGCCAGCAGCTTAATAGGAGGCTACGAGCAGTACTTC. Full variable domain (rest looked up from reference TRBV7-2 and TRBJ2-7): GAGVSQSPSNKVTEKGKDVELRCDPISGHTALYWYRQSLGQGLEFLIYFQGNSAPDKSGLPSDRFSAERTGGSVSTLTIQRTQQEDSAVYLCASSLIGGYEQYFGPGTRLTVT.

This clonotype was observed a handful of times. This chain links TRBV6-1 with TRBJ2-5, with 12 bases aligning to TRBD2. This CDR3 comprises 17 residues. CDR1 and CDR2 from the germline V gene are MNHNS and SASEGT. The V segment lost 6 bases and the J segment 1 base; nucleotides outside the gene matches: 9. CDR3 DNA sequence: TGTGCCAGCAGACAAACAGGACTAGCGGGGCTCCAAGAGACCCAGTACTTC. Its protein is CASRQTGLAGLQETQYF.

This clonotype was seen only a few times. The chain couples TRBV5-4 to TRBJ2-5, with D perhaps matching TRBD1 or TRBD2 (5 bases each). This CDR3 spans 13 amino acids. Trimming removed 4 bases from V and 5 bases from J, with 12 bases in between. Per germline, CDR1 SGHNT and CDR2 YYREEE (reference sequence). CDR3 sequence (DNA): TGTGCCAGCAGCACCGGGACCCGTGAGACCCAGTACTTC. Translation: CASSTGTRETQYF.

This clonotype came up many times. CDR3 sequence (DNA): TGTGCCAGCAGCTCCGAGGGCCGGGGCTGGGGGGCAGATACGCAGTATTTT. Protein: CASSSEGRGWGADTQYF. The gene calls are TRBV7-9 and TRBJ2-3; D might be TRBD2 (6 bases). With 4 bases removed from V and 4 bases from J, the gap between germline ends came to 21 bases. This CDR3 has 17 amino acids. The germline V gene encodes CDR1 SEHNR and CDR2 FQNEAQ (reference sequence).

The rearrangement links TRBV5-1 to TRBJ1-2; 8 nucleotides line up with TRBD1. The CDR3 runs 15 residues. Germline-derived CDR1 and CDR2 are SGHRS and YFSETQ. After removal of 3 bases from V and 1 base from J, the junction contained 5 bases not matched to a gene. CDR3 sequence (DNA): TGCGCCAGCAGCTCAACCGGACAGGGTAACTATGGCTACACCTTC. It yields the protein CASSSTGQGNYGYTF.

The chain is built from TRBV9 and TRBJ2-5; D not certain. Germline V CDR1 and CDR2: SGDLS, YYNGEE. The CDR3 has 13 amino acids. V was shortened by 0 bases and J by 5 bases, with 8 bases between the two germline ends. DNA for the CDR3: TGTGCCAGCAGCGTAGCCCAATGGGAGACCCAGTACTTC. Its protein product is CASSVAQWETQYF.

The J gene is TRBJ2-7, the V gene TRBV7-2; 11 nucleotides align to TRBD2. CDR1 SGHTA and CDR2 FQGNSA come from the germline V gene. J was trimmed by 6 bases and V by 5 bases; bases with no gene match: 6. CDR3 size: 14 residues. CDR3 sequence: CASSISGGAPEQYF. For the CDR3, the DNA is TGTGCCAGCAGCATTAGCGGGGGGGCTCCCGAGCAGTACTTC.

The rearrangement joins TRBV7-2 to TRBJ2-3; 10 bases align to TRBD2. V was clipped by 2 bases and J by 4 bases; unmatched bases: 6. There are 16 residues in the CDR3. Germline CDR1 is SGHTA and CDR2 is FQGNSA. This CDR3 is CASSLLAGGRADTQYF. The DNA for the CDR3 is TGTGCCAGCAGCTTATTAGCGGGGGGCCGGGCAGATACGCAGTATTTT.

The chain recombines TRBV18 with TRBJ1-1; D might be TRBD1 (5 bases). Trimming removed 3 bases from V and 1 base from J, with 12 bases in between. This CDR3 has 15 amino acids. CDR1 and CDR2 from the germline V gene are KGHSH and LQKENI. The CDR3 DNA sequence: TGTGCCAGCTCACCTAATGTGGGGGGGAACACTGAAGCTTTCTTT. Its protein product is CASSPNVGGNTEAFF.

This clonotype was counted only a few times. This rearrangement joins TRBV27 to TRBJ2-3; 15 bases agree with TRBD2. The CDR3 length is 20 residues. Germline V gene lookup returns CDR1 MNHEY and CDR2 SMNVEV (reference sequence). Unmatched junction bases numbered 13, after V lost 6 bases and J lost 0 bases. The CDR3 DNA follows: TGTGCCAGCAGCCTCTTCCATGGACTAGCGGGGGGGCTTAGCACAGATACGCAGTATTTT. Amino acids: CASSLFHGLAGGLSTDTQYF.

This clonotype appeared a few times. V gene TRBV2 combines with J gene TRBJ1-1; D gene uncertain. Germline CDR1 is SNHLY and CDR2 is FYNNEI. The CDR3 loop spans 13 amino acids. Trimming cost V 2 bases and J 5 bases, with 9 bases left between them. The DNA of the CDR3 is TGTGCCAGCAGTGAAATGGGTGGTACTGAAGCTTTCTTT. The encoded protein is CASSEMGGTEAFF. Supplemented by reference TRBV2 and TRBJ1-1, the full variable domain reads EPEVTQTPSHQVTQMGQEVILRCVPISNHLYFYWYRQILGQKVEFLVSFYNNEISEKSEIFDDQFSVERPDGSNFTLKIRSTKLEDSAMYFCASSEMGGTEAFFGQGTRLTVV.

The sample holds a few counts of this clonotype. The genes are TRBV6-2 or TRBV6-3 and TRBJ2-7; 7 nucleotides match TRBD1. Germline V CDR1 and CDR2: MNHEY, SVGEGT. Unmatched junction bases numbered 9, after V lost 2 bases and J lost 2 bases. The CDR3 has 16 amino acids. CDR3 coding DNA: TGTGCCAGCAGTTACACCCGGACAGGAATAGCCTACGAGCAGTACGTC. Protein product: CASSYTRTGIAYEQYV.